A selection of T cell receptor beta chains follows, all from one sample in a study of blood T cells in healthy people across ages. A single record per CDR3 protein comes from TCRdb applying MiXCR to the 5' RACE reads. The sample has hundreds of thousands of distinct CDR3 sequences; 21% are singletons. Sequenced input: blood. These TCRs come from a man aged 65-85 years in good health. Each CDR3 is given with its conserved first and last residue. Where a row states a size, it is once, few, many or the class of an expanded clone; other rows omit it.

j_call: TRBJ2-7
clone_size: few
v_call: TRBV29-1
cdr3_aa: CSVGETYEQYF

j_call: TRBJ2-5
clone_size: few
v_call: TRBV28
cdr3_aa: CASSSGLAGDETQYF

j_call: TRBJ2-2
clone_size: -
v_call: TRBV29-1
cdr3_aa: CSADRGGTGELFF

j_call: TRBJ1-3
clone_size: -
v_call: TRBV5-1
cdr3_aa: CASSPGQVLSGNTIYF

j_call: TRBJ1-4
clone_size: many
v_call: TRBV21-1
cdr3_aa: CASSKARTEKLFF

j_call: TRBJ2-7
clone_size: many
v_call: TRBV7-9
cdr3_aa: CASSYSGRQAEQYF

j_call: TRBJ1-5
clone_size: -
v_call: TRBV6-1
cdr3_aa: CASSGAGGGQPQHF

j_call: TRBJ2-6
clone_size: few
v_call: TRBV9
cdr3_aa: CASSVDASGPSGANVLTF

j_call: -
clone_size: -
v_call: TRBV20-1
cdr3_aa: CSARGVAGDYEQYF

j_call: -
clone_size: -
v_call: TRBV28
cdr3_aa: CASSFASGTDTQHF

j_call: -
clone_size: many
v_call: TRBV5-1
cdr3_aa: CASSFQDRGREQFF

j_call: TRBJ1-1
clone_size: -
v_call: TRBV7-9
cdr3_aa: CASSLGDSGLQAFF

j_call: TRBJ2-6
clone_size: few
v_call: TRBV28
cdr3_aa: CASSFQRTNSGANVLTF

j_call: TRBJ2-1
clone_size: few
v_call: TRBV4-2
cdr3_aa: CASSRGTSGRAQQFF

j_call: TRBJ2-5
clone_size: -
v_call: TRBV9
cdr3_aa: CASSVQTGARETQYF

j_call: TRBJ2-5
clone_size: -
v_call: TRBV6-2/TRBV6-3
cdr3_aa: CASGKSETQYF

j_call: TRBJ2-5
clone_size: few
v_call: TRBV5-1
cdr3_aa: CASSYTGTRKETQYF

j_call: TRBJ1-2
clone_size: -
v_call: TRBV3-1
cdr3_aa: CASSQARRTGELKGYTF

j_call: TRBJ1-5
clone_size: few
v_call: TRBV20-1
cdr3_aa: CSASLAGVQPQHF

j_call: TRBJ1-5
clone_size: few
v_call: TRBV5-1
cdr3_aa: CASSLEGGVNQPQHF

j_call: TRBJ1-3
clone_size: -
v_call: TRBV2
cdr3_aa: CASSGPPGVWSGNTIYF

j_call: TRBJ1-1
clone_size: -
v_call: TRBV7-9
cdr3_aa: CASSLDSISEAFF

j_call: TRBJ2-3
clone_size: -
v_call: TRBV20-1
cdr3_aa: CSARGDGQGNTQYF

j_call: TRBJ2-1
clone_size: -
v_call: TRBV20-1
cdr3_aa: CSARDLGLGTSEGSYNEQFF

j_call: TRBJ2-1
clone_size: -
v_call: TRBV2
cdr3_aa: CASSVSVYNEQFF

j_call: TRBJ1-1
clone_size: -
v_call: TRBV29-1
cdr3_aa: CSVEDTPNTEAFF

j_call: -
clone_size: -
v_call: TRBV20-1
cdr3_aa: CSASGTSNDEQFF

j_call: TRBJ2-1
clone_size: few
v_call: TRBV5-5
cdr3_aa: CASLLTSSYNEQFF

j_call: TRBJ2-5
clone_size: few
v_call: TRBV19
cdr3_aa: CASSITGTAETQYF

j_call: TRBJ2-1
clone_size: -
v_call: TRBV29-1
cdr3_aa: CSARDTPNEQFF

j_call: TRBJ1-5
clone_size: -
v_call: TRBV2
cdr3_aa: CASSTRRGGDSNQPQHF